This T cell receptor (beta chain) was identified in a study of cytomegalovirus exposure and HLA in healthy donors. The CDR3 runs 14 residues. V was clipped by 4 bases and J by 6 bases; unmatched bases: 9. Per germline, CDR1 SGHRS and CDR2 YFSETQ. Using immunoSEQ multiplex PCR, the repertoire was profiled, and TCRdb retains in-frame clones only, with some absent. This table holds some 41,000 clones, 93% found once. The chain recombines TRBV5-1 with TRBJ2-7, with 8 bases matching TRBD1. This TCR was recovered from a woman between 18 and 29 years old in good health and CMV-seronegative. Sequenced input: PBMCs. The DNA for the CDR3 is TGCGCCAGCAGCCCGGGACAGGATTTGAGCGAGCAGTACTTC. It is translated as CASSPGQDLSEQYF.